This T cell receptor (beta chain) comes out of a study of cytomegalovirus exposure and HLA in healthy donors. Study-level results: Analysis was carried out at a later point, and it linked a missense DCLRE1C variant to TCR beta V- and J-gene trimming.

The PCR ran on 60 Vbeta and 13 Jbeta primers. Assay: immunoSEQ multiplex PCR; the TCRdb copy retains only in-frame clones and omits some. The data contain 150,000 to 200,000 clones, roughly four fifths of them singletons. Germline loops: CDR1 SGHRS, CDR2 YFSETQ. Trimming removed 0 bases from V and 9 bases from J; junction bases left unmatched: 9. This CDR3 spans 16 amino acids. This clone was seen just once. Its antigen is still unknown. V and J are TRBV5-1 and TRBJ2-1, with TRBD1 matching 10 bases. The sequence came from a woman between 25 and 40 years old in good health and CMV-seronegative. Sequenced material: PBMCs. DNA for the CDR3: TGCGCCAGCAGCTTGGACCCGCGACAGGGGGCCGGTGAGCAGTTCTTC. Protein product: CASSLDPRQGAGEQFF.